This paragraph covers one TCR beta chain sequence. This clonotype qualifies as medium-sized (0.01 to 0.1%). Its antigen remains undetermined. No much larger clone is present one base from it, and per-base qualities are unavailable. The entry originates in a study of CD8 T cells in ankylosing spondylitis (dated by TCRdb to the late 2010s). General notes on the study: The study set out to find disease-linked TCR variants by profiling T cell receptor beta repertoires in ankylosing spondylitis patients and healthy donors. The full study cohort was made up of approximately 24 ankylosing spondylitis patients and approximately 100 healthy donors. Peripheral blood samples were taken, and synovial fluid was additionally collected from ankylosing spondylitis patients. Overall results and qualifications from the work: Some of the motif variants had been reported before in the synovial fluid and blood of reactive arthritis patients, a finding that suggests common disease-initiation mechanisms. A TCR beta motif of fewer than 10 highly homologous amino acid variants appeared characteristic of blood from ankylosing spondylitis patients. The disease-linked clones were reported as significantly enriched in matched synovial fluid samples from ankylosing spondylitis patients. The disease-linked clones had a CD8+ phenotype and were found at relatively low frequencies in peripheral blood.

Synovial fluid samples were paired with blood samples taken from the same ankylosing spondylitis patients. Instrument on record: Illumina HiSeq 2500. Quantitative 5'-RACE with molecular barcodes was the method used to prepare the TCR beta libraries. From the authors' description of their analysis: To identify disease-linked TCR variants, a new computational method was used, one built on a probabilistic model of VDJ rearrangement. TCRdb reran the public reads through fastp at Q25 and MiXCR, keeping productive beta chains. Rows with one shared CDR3 protein collapse into an entry with the most common genes and DNA. These V and J calls derive from TCRdb rather than the authors' analysis. The sample profile shows about 140,000 distinct CDR3 sequences; more than 7% of them were found once. The ten largest clonotypes hold roughly 7.2% of the sample. The sequencing sample was made of synovial fluid, either unsorted or a sorted T cell fraction (not recorded which). The source of this sequence is a male donor with ankylosing spondylitis.

CDR3 protein: CASSLATGDPNTEAFF. The DNA sequence reads TGTGCCAGCAGCTTAGCTACAGGGGACCCAAACACTGAAGCTTTCTTT. The chain is assembled from TRBV7-9 and TRBJ1-1; TRBD1 lines up with 7 middle nucleotides. The CDR3 holds 16 amino acids from the cysteine to the phenylalanine. The entry retains the CDR3 DNA only, 48 bases that are in frame from base 1. Per the germline V gene (reference sequence), SEHNR is the CDR1 and FQNEAQ is the CDR2. Clipping removes 0 bases from V and 2 bases from J, with 6 as the unmatched junction base count.